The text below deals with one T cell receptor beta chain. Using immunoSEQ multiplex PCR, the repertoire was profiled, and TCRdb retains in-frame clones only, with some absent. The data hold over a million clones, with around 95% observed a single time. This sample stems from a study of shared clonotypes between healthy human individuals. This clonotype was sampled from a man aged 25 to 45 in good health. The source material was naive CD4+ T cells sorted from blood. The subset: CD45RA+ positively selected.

The CDR3 region is CASSLWQGNEEQYF. The CDR3 DNA is TGTGCCAGCAGTTTATGGCAGGGGAACGAGGAGCAGTACTTC. The chain is built from TRBV28 and TRBJ2-7; D may be TRBD1 (6 bases). Germline CDR1 and CDR2: MDHEN and SYDVKM. V lost 0 bases and J lost 7, with 13 bases in between. This CDR3 is 14 amino acids long.